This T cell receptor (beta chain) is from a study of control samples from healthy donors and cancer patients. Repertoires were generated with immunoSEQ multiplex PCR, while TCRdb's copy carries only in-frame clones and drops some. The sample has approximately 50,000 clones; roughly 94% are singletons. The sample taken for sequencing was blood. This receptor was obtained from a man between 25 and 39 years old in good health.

This chain's CDR3 is CASTPGGLGSPLHF. The CDR3 nucleotides read TGTGCCAGCACCCCTGGGGGGTTGGGTTCACCCCTCCACTTT. This sequence joins TRBV28 and TRBJ1-6; maybe TRBD1 (5 bases). V lost 7 bases and J lost 9, with 16 bases in between. CDR3 length: 14 residues. Germline CDR1 is MDHEN and CDR2 is SYDVKM.